What follows are 25 T cell receptor beta chains derived from one specimen sequenced in a study of cytomegalovirus exposure and HLA in healthy donors. A multiplex PCR was run with 60 Vbeta primers and 13 Jbeta primers. Data came from immunoSEQ multiplex PCR; TCRdb stores just in-frame clones and leaves some out. The data hold roughly 180,000 clones, with 84% observed a single time. The specimen was PBMCs. Receptor source: a boy aged 5-17 years in good health and CMV-seronegative.

This clone was observed a single time. This rearrangement joins TRBV2 to TRBJ2-7; no firm D call. The germline gives CDR1 SNHLY, CDR2 FYNNEI. Trimming stripped 3 bases from V and 6 bases from J, with 15 bases between. This CDR3 is 14 amino acids long. The CDR3 DNA reads TGTGCCAGCAGTGAGATAGTCCGATTTGGCGAGCAGTACTTC. Translation gives CASSEIVRFGEQYF.

This clone was observed once. The rearrangement links TRBV13 to TRBJ2-7; no clear D gene. Trimming cost V 5 bases and J 3 bases, with 14 bases left between them. This CDR3 has 14 residues. Germline CDR1 is PRHDT and CDR2 is FYEKMQ (reference sequence). CDR3 in amino acids: CASSARQSFYEQYF. CDR3 nucleotides: TGTGCCAGCAGCGCGAGGCAGAGCTTCTACGAGCAGTACTTC.

The V and J genes are TRBV10-1 and TRBJ1-1; D uncertain. CDR3 length equals 12 residues. In germline, CDR1 is WNHNN, CDR2 SYGVQD (reference sequence). Trimming cost V 5 bases and J 5 bases, with 9 bases left between them. CDR3 DNA: TGCGCCAGCAGTAGCGACGGGACTGAAGCTTTCTTT. Translation: CASSSDGTEAFF.

The gene calls are TRBV5-1 and TRBJ1-2; tentatively, D is TRBD1 (6 bases). CDR1 is SGHRS, CDR2 YFSETQ, per germline. Deletions cut 3 bases from V and 3 bases from J, with 15 bases between. This CDR3 region has 15 residues. The CDR3 DNA reads as TGCGCCAGCAGCTGGAAGGAGGGGGGGCACTATGGCTACACCTTC. Translation: CASSWKEGGHYGYTF.

The chain recombines TRBV6-5 with TRBJ1-1; D gene ambiguous. With 0 bases removed from V and 5 bases from J, the gap between germline ends came to 13 bases. The germline CDR1 and CDR2 sequences are MNHEY and SVGAGI. This CDR3 region has 15 residues. The CDR3 nucleotides read TGTGCCAGCAGTTACTCCTTTGGTGGGAGGACTGAAGCTTTCTTT. It yields the protein CASSYSFGGRTEAFF.

The genes are TRBV5-6 and TRBJ2-1; 7 nucleotides align to TRBD1. V shed 4 bases and J 6 bases; nucleotides not matched to a gene: 7. Germline V gene sequence: CDR1 SGHDT, CDR2 YYEEEE. This CDR3 is built from 14 residues. The CDR3 DNA follows: TGTGCCAGCAGCAGAGACAGGGTGGGCAATGAGCAGTTCTTC. Amino acid sequence: CASSRDRVGNEQFF.

This chain joins TRBV28 and TRBJ1-2; D might be TRBD1 (5 bases). This CDR3 region has 15 residues. Trimming cost V 5 bases and J 1 base, with 14 bases left between them. Germline V gives CDR1 MDHEN, CDR2 SYDVKM. The CDR3 is CASSAQQELNYGYTF. The CDR3 region has the DNA TGTGCCAGCAGTGCCCAACAGGAACTTAACTATGGCTACACCTTC.

The CDR3 here is CASGFSRGPENIQYF. CDR3 bases: TGTGCCAGCGGATTTTCCAGGGGCCCCGAAAACATTCAGTACTTC. This chain joins TRBV7-9 and TRBJ2-4, with D perhaps TRBD1 (6 bases). Germline V gene sequence: CDR1 SEHNR, CDR2 FQNEAQ (reference sequence). V lost 8 bases, J lost 5 bases, and 19 bases lay in between. The CDR3 is 15 amino acids. Together with reference TRBV7-9 and TRBJ2-4, the CDR3 gives the full variable domain: DTGVSQNPRHKITKRGQNVTFRCDPISEHNRLYWYRQTLGQGPEFLTYFQNEAQLEKSRLLSDRFSAERPKGSFSTLEIQRTEQGDSAMYLCASGFSRGPENIQYFGAGTRLSVL.

The V and J genes are TRBV5-1 and TRBJ2-3; 8 nucleotides line up with TRBD2. In germline, CDR1 is SGHRS, CDR2 YFSETQ. V lost 6 bases, J lost 6 bases, and 9 bases stayed unmatched. The CDR3 has 14 amino acids. CDR3 nucleotide sequence: TGCGCCAGCACCCTTGGCGGGGGGCGCGATACGCAGTATTTT. Encoded protein: CASTLGGGRDTQYF.

V usage is TRBV5-8 and J usage is TRBJ1-2; weak D call: TRBD1 (5 bases). The CDR3 has 14 amino acids. V lost 0 bases to trimming and J lost 1 base, with 7 bases between them. Germline V CDR1 and CDR2: SGHTS, YDEGEE. This chain's CDR3 is CASSLDRNNYGYTF. As DNA, the CDR3 is TGTGCCAGCAGCTTGGACAGGAATAACTATGGCTACACCTTC.

The J gene is TRBJ1-2, the V gene TRBV5-6, with D possibly TRBD1 on 6 matching bases. CDR1 SGHDT and CDR2 YYEEEE come from the germline V gene. The CDR3 loop spans 13 amino acids. V was pared by 0 bases and J by 7 bases, with 10 bases between. CDR3 in DNA: TGTGCCAGCAGCTTGGACAGGGAAGTTGGCTACACCTTC. This encodes CASSLDREVGYTF.

J is TRBJ1-6 and V is TRBV27, with 8 bases aligning to TRBD1. J gave up 7 bases and V 5 bases, and 4 bases lay outside the gene matches. The CDR3 spans 14 residues. Germline V lookup: CDR1 MNHEY, CDR2 SMNVEV (reference sequence). CDR3 DNA sequence: TGTGCCAGCAGTAGACAGGGGTCAAATTCACCCCTCCACTTT. It yields the protein CASSRQGSNSPLHF.

CDR3 region: CASSDFRGRPGELFF. The CDR3 nucleotides are TGTGCCAGCAGTGACTTTCGTGGGAGGCCCGGGGAGCTGTTTTTT. This chain links TRBV6-4 with TRBJ2-2, with D maybe TRBD2 (6 bases). Germline assignment: CDR1 MRHNA and CDR2 SNTAGT. V shed 1 base and J shed 6 bases, with 12 bases lying between them. CDR3 length: 15 amino acids.

The rearrangement uses TRBV30 and TRBJ2-7; 7 bases match TRBD1. J was trimmed by 6 bases and V by 3 bases; bases with no gene match: 8. Germline-derived CDR1 and CDR2 are GTSNPN and SVGIG (reference sequence). The CDR3 has 13 residues. This CDR3 is CAWRRQGAGEQYF. The CDR3 DNA sequence: TGTGCCTGGAGGAGACAGGGTGCAGGCGAGCAGTACTTC.

The chain uses TRBV27 and TRBJ1-1; no definite D call. V was trimmed by 6 bases and J by 1 base, leaving 12 bases between them. The CDR3 is 14 residues long. CDR1 is MNHEY, CDR2 SMNVEV, per germline (reference sequence). CDR3 DNA: TGTGCCAGCAGCCCACTCACTTCGAACACTGAAGCTTTCTTT. Amino acid sequence: CASSPLTSNTEAFF.

The chain recombines TRBV5-1 with TRBJ2-5; 9 nucleotides agree with TRBD2. V trimming: 6 bases; J trimming: 8 bases; junction bases outside the gene matches: 17. Germline V gene data show CDR1 as SGHRS and CDR2 as YFSETQ. The length of the CDR3 is 16 residues. The CDR3 coding sequence is TGCGCCAGCACCTGGGGTCTAGCGGGGCCTTTAGGTACCCAGTACTTC. Amino acid sequence: CASTWGLAGPLGTQYF.

The rearrangement uses TRBV19 and TRBJ1-2, with D possibly TRBD1 on 6 matching bases. Germline loops: CDR1 LNHDA, CDR2 SQIVND (reference sequence). The V end lost 3 bases, the J end lost 2 bases, and 10 bases lay between the germline ends. CDR3 length equals 14 residues. For the CDR3, the DNA is TGTGCCAGTAGTATTGCAGGGGCGAACTATGGCTACACCTTC. Its translation: CASSIAGANYGYTF.

The rearrangement uses TRBV7-2 and TRBJ2-4, with D possibly TRBD2 on 6 matching bases. Germline V gene data show CDR1 as SGHTA and CDR2 as FQGNSA. V dropped 2 bases and J dropped 0 bases, with 11 bases sitting between them. CDR3 size: 16 residues. Here the CDR3 reads CASSLSRGLAKNIQYF. CDR3 DNA: TGTGCCAGCAGCTTATCCCGGGGGTTAGCCAAAAACATTCAGTACTTC.

V gene TRBV6-4 combines with J gene TRBJ2-1, with TRBD2 matching over 11 bases. Germline assignment: CDR1 MRHNA and CDR2 SNTAGT. The junction had 11 bases not matched to a gene; V was cut back by 3 bases and J by 10 bases. This CDR3 contains 16 residues. The CDR3 is CASSDSGGANLGEQFF. The CDR3 nucleotides read TGTGCCAGCAGTGATAGCGGGGGGGCTAACTTAGGGGAGCAGTTCTTC.

This chain joins TRBV7-9 and TRBJ1-2, with unresolved D. The CDR3 loop spans 11 amino acids. Per germline, CDR1 SEHNR and CDR2 FQNEAQ (reference sequence). The germline V and J ends were trimmed by 1 base and 10 bases, with 7 bases remaining between them. CDR3 protein: CASSLERVYTF. Here the CDR3 DNA reads TGTGCCAGCAGCTTAGAGCGCGTCTACACCTTC.

This clone has more than one count but fewer than ten. The DNA is omitted, as the CDR3 cannot be located on it reliably, and the CDR3 follows TCRdb's listing. This chain connects TRBV19 to TRBJ1-3. CDR1 is LNHDA and CDR2 is SQIVND in the germline V gene (reference sequence). The CDR3 length equals 14 residues, ends included. The CDR3: CASTSGTAGNTIYF.

This chain joins TRBV6-1 and TRBJ2-7, with TRBD2 matching over 7 bases. CDR3 length: 15 residues. Germline values: CDR1 MNHNS, CDR2 SASEGT. J gave up 5 bases and V 0 bases, and 7 bases lay outside the gene matches. DNA of the CDR3: TGTGCCAGCAGTGAAGCGGCTAGCGGAGGCCACGAGCAGTACTTC. It yields the protein CASSEAASGGHEQYF.

The V and J genes are TRBV11-1 and TRBJ1-1; TRBD1 aligns across 9 bases. The length of the CDR3 is 16 residues. The J segment lost 3 bases and the V segment lost 3 bases, leaving 8 bases of the junction unmatched. Germline V gene data show CDR1 as SGHAT and CDR2 as FQDESV (reference sequence). Written as DNA, the CDR3 is TGTGCCAGCAGCTTCCACTGGACAGGGGAGGACACTGAAGCTTTCTTT. Its translation is CASSFHWTGEDTEAFF.

This clone was observed a handful of times. This rearrangement joins TRBV30 to TRBJ1-1; unclear D gene. This CDR3 contains 14 residues. The V gene lost 3 bases and the J gene lost 6 bases, with 17 bases spanning the gap. Germline CDR1 and CDR2: GTSNPN and SVGIG (reference sequence). The CDR3 DNA is TGTGCCTGGAGGCTTGTGGGAGGTGGGTCTGAAGCTTTCTTT. This sequence encodes CAWRLVGGGSEAFF.

This clone was seen a handful of times. The V and J genes are TRBV30 and TRBJ1-5; D not resolved. V dropped 0 bases and J dropped 9 bases, with 12 bases sitting between them. The CDR3 totals 13 residues. Per germline, CDR1 GTSNPN and CDR2 SVGIG (reference sequence). The CDR3 nucleotides are TGTGCCTGGAGTGTATCCGGAGACGGGCCCCAGCATTTT. This encodes CAWSVSGDGPQHF.